This T cell receptor beta chain was documented in a study of shared clonotypes between healthy human individuals. V lost 1 base to trimming and J lost 7 bases; unmatched junction nucleotides: 6. The germline gives CDR1 SEHNR, CDR2 FQNEAQ (reference sequence). CDR3 length: 15 residues. Of note for this clone: The antigen remains unidentified.

Splitting of each subset's genomic DNA was done evenly across several immunoSEQ plates. This table comes from immunoSEQ multiplex PCR, and its TCRdb copy is limited to in-frame clones, with some not included. The sample includes hundreds of thousands of clones, around 67% of them seen just once. Regarding the study as a whole: The sole specimen, blood, was sampled, and tissue repertoires likely differ.

Researchers partitioned CD4+ cells into CD45RA+ naive and CD45RA-negative memory subsets. Sequenced sample: memory CD4+ T cells sorted from blood. As for subset: CD45RA-negative fraction. The J gene is TRBJ1-4, the V gene TRBV7-9; 7 nucleotides agree with TRBD1. This TCR was recovered from a man aged 25-45 years in good health. The CDR3 protein is CASSLGDRDTEKLFF. In nucleotides, the CDR3 is TGTGCCAGCAGCTTAGGCGACAGGGACACTGAAAAACTGTTTTTT. The variable domain in full, completed from reference TRBV7-9 and TRBJ1-4, reads DTGVSQNPRHKITKRGQNVTFRCDPISEHNRLYWYRQTLGQGPEFLTYFQNEAQLEKSRLLSDRFSAERPKGSFSTLEIQRTEQGDSAMYLCASSLGDRDTEKLFFGSGTQLSVL.